This TCR beta chain came from a study of Graves' ophthalmopathy and Graves' hyperthyroidism. Investigators amplified TCR beta CDR3 regions from RNA transcripts. Second-round multiplex PCR came after first-round RT-PCR with HTBI primers. TCRdb reprocessed the multiplex PCR reads via MiXCR and lists one record per CDR3 protein. The data hold 350,000 to 450,000 distinct CDR3 sequences, with around 20% observed a single time. Study-wide results and limits: Among thyroid clonotypes expanded above 0.001 frequency, most also appeared in blood.

The CDR3 extends over 14 amino acids. CDR1 is MNHEY, CDR2 SVGEGT, per germline. V was pared by 2 bases and J by 1 base, with 2 bases of the junction left unmatched. Points on this clonotype: Its matching antigen is unknown.

Sequencing was performed on peripheral blood. This chain uses TRBV6-2 or TRBV6-3 with TRBJ2-7, with 7 bases that match TRBD1. This receptor was identified in a woman between 18 and 29 years old with Graves' ophthalmopathy. This chain's CDR3 is CASSYDRASYEQYF. The CDR3 DNA reads as TGTGCCAGCAGTTACGACAGGGCGTCCTACGAGCAGTACTTC.